Listed below are T cell receptor beta chains from one sample, sequenced in a study of chemoradiotherapy in HPV16-positive cancers. Only in-frame clones appear in the TCRdb table, and some are missing; sequencing was by immunoSEQ multiplex PCR. The sample has around 610 clones, roughly nine tenths seen once. Sequencing used tumor tissue, obtained from a patient who underwent chemoradiotherapy. The receptors stem from a human donor with HPV-associated anogenital cancer. CDR3s include the opening cysteine and the closing phenylalanine or tryptophan. The D gene is left open where the match is weak. Clone size is not always given. Where it is, it says once, few, many or a class for expanded clones.

TRBD1	-	TRBV6-1	TRBJ1-5	TGTACCAGCAGTGCTACCGGGACAGGGGTTAGCAATCAGCCCCAGCATTTT	CTSSATGTGVSNQPQHF
-	-	TRBV11-2	TRBJ2-5	TGTGCCAGCAGCTTATCCCGGGGGGCCTTTGAGGAGACCCAGTACTTC	CASSLSRGAFEETQYF
-	-	TRBV4-3	TRBJ2-6	TGCGCCAGCAGCTCGGCATCAGGGTCACAAAGTCGGGCCAACGTCCTGACTTTC	CASSSASGSQSRANVLTF
TRBD2	-	TRBV2	TRBJ2-2	TGTGCCAGCAGTGAAGGGGGGGGCACCGGGGAGCTGTTTTTT	CASSEGGGTGELFF
-	once	TRBV9	TRBJ2-5	TGTGCCAGCAGCGTAGCACAGGGAGTCGGAGAGACCCAGTACTTC	CASSVAQGVGETQYF
TRBD2	-	TRBV23-1	TRBJ2-3	TGCGCCAGCAGACCCGGGGGGGGTACAAAAAATACGCAGTATTTT	CASRPGGGTKNTQYF
-	-	TRBV4-2	TRBJ1-1	TGTGCCAGCAGCCAACTTGACACTGAAGCTTTCTTT	CASSQLDTEAFF
-	-	TRBV2	TRBJ1-5	TGTGCCAGCAGTGTAAACCCAAACACCAATCAGCCCCAGCATTTT	CASSVNPNTNQPQHF
TRBD1	-	TRBV14	TRBJ2-4	TGTGCCAGCAGCCTAGACAGGGTTCTTCAGTACTTC	CASSLDRVLQYF
-	few	TRBV5-5	TRBJ1-1	TGTGCCAGCAGTAGGGAGGGGGAAGCTTTCTTT	CASSREGEAFF
TRBD2	-	TRBV6-1	TRBJ2-3	TGTGCCAGCTGGAGTAGCGGGGGGACAGATACGCAGTATTTT	CASWSSGGTDTQYF
-	-	TRBV7-9	TRBJ1-1	TGTGCCATTACTACAGGGTCGAACACTGAAGCTTTCTTT	CAITTGSNTEAFF
-	-	TRBV2	TRBJ1-2	TGTGCCAGTCCGGGCCTGGGGTATGGCTACACCTTC	CASPGLGYGYTF
TRBD1	-	TRBV9	TRBJ1-4	TGTGCCAGCAGCGTCCGTCAGGGGGATCGGGAAAAACTGTTTTTT	CASSVRQGDREKLFF
-	-	TRBV5-1	TRBJ2-2	TGCGCCAGCAGCCTTACCGGGCCGTTCACCGGGGAGCTGTTTTTT	CASSLTGPFTGELFF
-	-	TRBV9	TRBJ1-2	TGTGCCAGCAGCGTAGGTGGGCTTGGTGGCTACACCTTC	CASSVGGLGGYTF
-	-	TRBV5-5	TRBJ1-5	TGTGCCAGCAGCTTGCGGGACGGCAATCAGCCCCAGCATTTT	CASSLRDGNQPQHF
TRBD1	-	TRBV2	TRBJ1-6	TGTGCCAGCAGCGCAATGACAGGGGGCAATTCACCCCTCCACTTT	CASSAMTGGNSPLHF
-	-	TRBV21-1	TRBJ1-1	TGTGCCAGCAGCAAAGGGGAGGGGGGGTCTACATCTAACACTGAAGCTTTCTTT	CASSKGEGGSTSNTEAFF
-	-	TRBV8-2	TRBJ2-6	TGTGGCAAGCTTGAAATAACACAAAGTCGGGCCAACGTCCTGACTTTC	CGKLEITQSRANVLTF
-	-	TRBV7-9	TRBJ1-2	TGTGCCAGCAGCTTCGGACAGCTGTATGGCTACACCTTC	CASSFGQLYGYTF
-	once	TRBV23-1	TRBJ1-5	TGCGCCAGCAGTCCACTACTCCGGACGGTTGATCAGCCCCAGCATTTT	CASSPLLRTVDQPQHF
TRBD1	-	TRBV19	TRBJ1-1	TGTGCCAGTAGGGACGGACAGGGGGTAACTGAAGCTTTCTTT	CASRDGQGVTEAFF
TRBD2	-	TRBV5-1	TRBJ2-5	TGCGCCAGCAGCTTGGCCCCGGGTAGCGGGGGGGCCGGGGAGACCCAGTACTTC	CASSLAPGSGGAGETQYF
TRBD2	-	TRBV6-1	TRBJ2-1	TGTGCCAGCAGTCAAAGCGGGGACCCCTACAATGAGCAGTTCTTC	CASSQSGDPYNEQFF
TRBD2	-	TRBV30	TRBJ2-2	TGTGCCTGGAAGGACGGGGGGACTCCGGTCACCGGGGAGCTGTTTTTT	CAWKDGGTPVTGELFF
-	few	TRBV7-2	TRBJ1-4	TGTGCCAGCAGCTTAGCGCGGCGGTCTGGGCAGTTCGAAAAACTGTTTTTT	CASSLARRSGQFEKLFF
-	-	TRBV6-1	TRBJ2-1	TGTGCCAGCGAGAGGGGGGAGTTTAATGAGCAGTTCTTC	CASERGEFNEQFF